A single sample gave rise to the 27 T cell receptor beta chains below, sequenced in a study of radiotherapy plus CTLA-4 blockade in lung cancer. Clones were read by immunoSEQ multiplex PCR, and TCRdb kept only the in-frame ones, dropping some. The repertoire holds some 43,000 clones, with more than 75% as singletons. The material sequenced was peripheral blood, taken from a patient treated with radiotherapy plus ipilimumab. These receptors were obtained from a human donor with non-small cell lung cancer who had stable disease on radiotherapy plus ipilimumab.

V usage is TRBV7-6 and J usage is TRBJ2-2, with no clear D. The CDR3 totals 17 residues. The V end lost 4 bases, the J end lost 5 bases, and 20 bases lay between the germline ends. The germline gives CDR1 SGHVS, CDR2 FNYEAQ. The CDR3 coding sequence is TGTGCCAGCAGCTACGCAATCCAGTCGTTAAAGACCGGGGAGCTGTTTTTT. It encodes CASSYAIQSLKTGELFF.

The V call is TRBV28, the J call TRBJ2-1, with a possible D match to TRBD2 (6 bases). Germline values: CDR1 MDHEN, CDR2 SYDVKM. Trimming took off 3 bases at V and 6 bases at J, with 21 bases between the two ends. This CDR3 is built from 17 residues. The CDR3 DNA follows: TGTGCCAGCAGTTTCCTAATGCAGGAGGGATTTGGCAATGAGCAGTTCTTC. Translating it yields CASSFLMQEGFGNEQFF.

The gene calls are TRBV7-9 and TRBJ2-2; D might be TRBD2 (6 bases). Germline values: CDR1 SEHNR, CDR2 FQNEAQ (reference sequence). CDR3 length equals 15 residues. V lost 5 bases and J 5 bases, leaving 15 bases between the germline ends. This chain's CDR3 is CASSIVSGGTGELFF. The CDR3 nucleotides read TGTGCCAGCAGCATCGTCTCAGGAGGGACCGGGGAGCTGTTTTTT.

The rearrangement uses TRBV5-4 and TRBJ2-3; 11 bases map to TRBD1. This CDR3 region has 18 residues. Trimming at V came to 2 bases and at J to 4 bases, leaving 12 bases not matched to a gene. Germline loops: CDR1 SGHNT, CDR2 YYREEE (reference sequence). CDR3 residues: CASSFLLGTGGFSDTQYF. The CDR3 DNA reads TGTGCCAGCAGCTTCCTTCTGGGGACAGGGGGTTTTTCAGATACGCAGTATTTT.

The V call is TRBV9, the J call TRBJ2-1; TRBD2 matches at 11 bases. Germline CDR1 reads SGDLS; CDR2 reads YYNGEE. With V trimmed by 2 bases and J by 3 bases, 16 bases remained unmatched. The CDR3 is made up of 20 amino acids. CDR3 coding DNA: TGTGCCAGCAGCGTCCTCCCCACTAGCGGGAGAGGCAGCGGCTACAATGAGCAGTTCTTC. It specifies CASSVLPTSGRGSGYNEQFF.

The chain links TRBV5-6 to TRBJ2-4, with 8 bases identical to TRBD1. The CDR3 contains 16 residues. Per the germline V gene, CDR1 is SGHDT and CDR2 is YYEEEE. Trimming at V came to 0 bases and at J to 5 bases, leaving 7 bases not matched to a gene. The CDR3 loop is CASSLAPAGGQNIQYF. DNA for the CDR3: TGTGCCAGCAGCTTGGCCCCGGCAGGGGGCCAAAACATTCAGTACTTC.

The rearrangement links TRBV19 to TRBJ1-5, with TRBD1 matching over 7 bases. Germline V gives CDR1 LNHDA, CDR2 SQIVND (reference sequence). With V trimmed by 3 bases and J by 7 bases, 3 bases remained unmatched. There are 13 residues in the CDR3. The CDR3 region is CASSMTGRQPQHF. Written as DNA, the CDR3 is TGTGCCAGTAGTATGACAGGGAGGCAGCCCCAGCATTTT.

This chain uses TRBV25-1 with TRBJ2-2, with TRBD1 identical over 10 bases. V gave up 4 bases and J gave up 0 bases; unmatched junction bases: 5. In germline, CDR1 is MGHDK, CDR2 SYGVNS. The CDR3 totals 17 residues. CDR3 sequence reads: CASSAWDRGPNTGELFF. The DNA of the CDR3 is TGTGCCAGCAGTGCGTGGGACAGGGGCCCGAACACCGGGGAGCTGTTTTTT.

The rearrangement links TRBV7-2 to TRBJ1-2; D remains ambiguous. Trimming pared 4 bases from V and 6 bases from J, leaving 18 bases between. Germline V gives CDR1 SGHTA, CDR2 FQGNSA. This CDR3 is built from 15 residues. CDR3 bases: TGTGCCAGCAGCTCAGAGGGTGTTCCCACGGATGGCTACACCTTC. Its protein product is CASSSEGVPTDGYTF. Full variable domain (rest looked up from reference TRBV7-2 and TRBJ1-2): GAGVSQSPSNKVTEKGKDVELRCDPISGHTALYWYRQSLGQGLEFLIYFQGNSAPDKSGLPSDRFSAERTGGSVSTLTIQRTQQEDSAVYLCASSSEGVPTDGYTFGSGTRLTVV.

V and J are TRBV19 and TRBJ2-7, with 11 bases identical to TRBD2. V trimming: 5 bases; J trimming: 2 bases; junction bases outside the gene matches: 2. The CDR3 runs 14 residues. Germline CDR1 reads LNHDA; CDR2 reads SQIVND (reference sequence). DNA of the CDR3: TGTGCCAGTAGTCCGGGACTAGCGGCCTACGAGCAGTACTTC. It codes for CASSPGLAAYEQYF.

The rearrangement uses TRBV27 and TRBJ2-1, with 8 nucleotides matching TRBD1. This CDR3 contains 16 residues. Unmatched junction bases numbered 10, after V lost 7 bases and J lost 2 bases. The V gene's germline CDR1 is MNHEY and CDR2 SMNVEV (reference sequence). CDR3 sequence (DNA): TGTGCCAGCACCTTGAATAACAGGGGGACCTACAATGAGCAGTTCTTC. Protein sequence: CASTLNNRGTYNEQFF.

V gene TRBV11-2 combines with J gene TRBJ2-7, with 7 bases matching TRBD1. The V and J ends lost 3 bases and 0 bases, in that order; junction bases with no gene match: 8. CDR3 length: 16 residues. CDR1 SGHAT and CDR2 FQNNGV come from the germline V gene. This CDR3 is CASSFRDSLISYEQYF. The CDR3 coding sequence is TGTGCCAGCAGCTTCCGGGACAGCTTAATCTCCTACGAGCAGTACTTC.

The sample holds a few counts of this clone. V and J are TRBV30 and TRBJ2-3, with TRBD2 as a possible D gene (6 bases). Germline V gives CDR1 GTSNPN, CDR2 SVGIG (reference sequence). This CDR3 has 12 residues. Trimming shortened V by 6 bases and J by 8 bases, and 15 bases separated the two germline ends. The CDR3 region is CACSLSRGTQYF. The CDR3 DNA follows: TGTGCCTGCTCCCTATCGCGGGGTACGCAGTATTTT.

The chain uses TRBV30 and TRBJ1-2, with TRBD1 matching over 7 bases. The CDR3 runs to 13 residues. The germline V gene has CDR1 GTSNPN and CDR2 SVGIG (reference sequence). The J segment lost 6 bases and the V segment lost 5 bases, leaving 9 bases of the junction unmatched. The CDR3 loop is CAWVLRQGHGYTF. CDR3 nucleotides: TGTGCCTGGGTCCTCCGACAGGGACATGGCTACACCTTC.

The chain combines TRBV27 with TRBJ1-2; TRBD1 matches 8 bases. This CDR3 comprises 14 residues. Unmatched junction bases numbered 5, after V lost 0 bases and J lost 8 bases. Germline assignment: CDR1 MNHEY and CDR2 SMNVEV (reference sequence). CDR3: CASSLSAGGSGYTF. The CDR3 DNA follows: TGTGCCAGCAGTTTATCGGCAGGGGGCTCGGGCTACACCTTC.

This clone has just one count. The chain carries TRBV18 and TRBJ2-7; maybe TRBD1 (6 bases). Germline CDR1 reads KGHSH; CDR2 reads LQKENI. V was cut by 0 bases and J by 5 bases, with 14 bases left in between. The CDR3 has 15 amino acids. The CDR3 here is CASSPPVVQGDEQYF. CDR3 nucleotide sequence: TGTGCCAGCTCACCACCTGTAGTACAGGGTGACGAGCAGTACTTC.

The V gene is TRBV4-1, the J gene TRBJ1-2; TRBD1 matches at 8 bases. Germline CDR1 MGHRA, CDR2 YSYEKL. The length of the CDR3 is 14 residues. V gave up 4 bases and J gave up 8 bases; unmatched junction bases: 9. CDR3 sequence: CASSPPGQARGYTF. DNA of the CDR3: TGCGCCAGCAGCCCCCCGGGACAGGCTCGGGGCTACACCTTC.

The V and J genes are TRBV7-2 and TRBJ2-7; 8 bases map to TRBD2. The CDR3 contains 15 residues. The germline V gene encodes CDR1 SGHTA and CDR2 FQGNSA. With 2 bases clipped from V and 0 bases from J, the junction kept 3 bases outside the gene matches. DNA for the CDR3: TGTGCCAGCAGCTTACAGACTAGCGTCTCCTACGAGCAGTACTTC. Its translation: CASSLQTSVSYEQYF.

V and J are TRBV7-3 and TRBJ2-2; weak D call: TRBD1 (5 bases). The V end lost 2 bases, the J end lost 3 bases, and 7 bases lay between the germline ends. This CDR3 is built from 14 residues. Germline assignment: CDR1 SGHTA and CDR2 FQGTGA. CDR3 nucleotide sequence: TGTGCCAGCAGCTTAGGGGCGGACACCGGGGAGCTGTTTTTT. It is translated as CASSLGADTGELFF.

The rearrangement joins TRBV7-2 to TRBJ2-2; a weak D match, TRBD2 (6 bases). The ends were cut back, 5 bases at V and 0 bases at J, with 13 bases in the middle. CDR3 size: 16 residues. Germline CDR1 SGHTA, CDR2 FQGNSA. This CDR3 is CASSPWAGPNTGELFF. The CDR3 DNA reads TGTGCCAGCAGCCCCTGGGCGGGGCCGAACACCGGGGAGCTGTTTTTT. Based on the CDR3 plus reference TRBV7-2 and TRBJ2-2, the full variable domain is GAGVSQSPSNKVTEKGKDVELRCDPISGHTALYWYRQSLGQGLEFLIYFQGNSAPDKSGLPSDRFSAERTGGSVSTLTIQRTQQEDSAVYLCASSPWAGPNTGELFFGEGSRLTVL.

This sequence joins TRBV4-3 and TRBJ2-2; D might be TRBD1 (7 bases). Germline V gives CDR1 LGHNA, CDR2 YSLEER. V was clipped by 0 bases and J by 7 bases, with 12 bases between them. CDR3 size: 15 residues. Here the CDR3 reads CASSQDYRGGGELFF. The DNA of the CDR3 is TGCGCCAGCAGCCAAGATTACAGGGGAGGCGGGGAGCTGTTTTTT.

The rearrangement joins TRBV19 to TRBJ1-3; tentatively, D is TRBD1 (5 bases). The CDR3 loop spans 13 amino acids. Germline values: CDR1 LNHDA, CDR2 SQIVND (reference sequence). Trimming removed 6 bases from V and 2 bases from J, with 8 bases in between. CDR3 sequence reads: CASRGATGNTIYF. The CDR3 nucleotides are TGTGCCAGTAGAGGGGCGACTGGAAACACCATATATTTT. Full variable domain (rest looked up from reference TRBV19 and TRBJ1-3): DGGITQSPKYLFRKEGQNVTLSCEQNLNHDAMYWYRQDPGQGLRLIYYSQIVNDFQKGDIAEGYSVSREKKESFPLTVTSAQKNPTAFYLCASRGATGNTIYFGEGSWLTVV.

The chain combines TRBV7-9 with TRBJ2-4, with no clear D. Germline lookup yields CDR1 SEHNR and CDR2 FQNEAQ (reference sequence). With 5 bases removed from V and 0 bases from J, the gap between germline ends came to 5 bases. The CDR3 is 13 amino acids. The DNA of the CDR3 is TGTGCCAGCAGCCCGTTAGCCAAAAACATTCAGTACTTC. This gives the protein CASSPLAKNIQYF. Combining the CDR3 with reference TRBV7-9 and TRBJ2-4 gives the whole variable domain DTGVSQNPRHKITKRGQNVTFRCDPISEHNRLYWYRQTLGQGPEFLTYFQNEAQLEKSRLLSDRFSAERPKGSFSTLEIQRTEQGDSAMYLCASSPLAKNIQYFGAGTRLSVL.

This clone was observed a single time. The chain combines TRBV11-1 with TRBJ2-7; possibly TRBD2 for D (5 bases). The V gene's germline CDR1 is SGHAT and CDR2 FQDESV (reference sequence). V lost 5 bases, J lost 7 bases, and 15 bases lay in between. This CDR3 region has 13 residues. CDR3 in amino acids: CASSPAGVREQYF. The CDR3 nucleotides are TGTGCCAGCAGCCCAGCCGGGGTAAGAGAGCAGTACTTC.

V usage is TRBV4-1 and J usage is TRBJ2-7; D possibly corresponds to TRBD1 (6 bases). The germline gives CDR1 MGHRA, CDR2 YSYEKL. The CDR3 sequence is 14 residues long. Trimming shortened V by 4 bases and J by 2 bases, and 12 bases separated the two germline ends. CDR3 residues: CASSLRDMAYEQYF. In nucleotides, the CDR3 is TGCGCCAGCAGCCTCCGGGACATGGCCTACGAGCAGTACTTC.

Only one count was recorded for this clone. V and J are TRBV27 and TRBJ1-1; D possibly corresponds to TRBD1 (5 bases). Per the germline V gene, CDR1 is MNHEY and CDR2 is SMNVEV (reference sequence). V shed 2 bases and J shed 0 bases, with 10 bases lying between them. The CDR3 length is 15 residues. For the CDR3, the DNA is TGTGCCAGCAGTTTAGAAGGGGTTATGAACACTGAAGCTTTCTTT. Amino acids: CASSLEGVMNTEAFF.

V is TRBV27 and J is TRBJ2-7, with TRBD1 identical over 8 bases. The CDR3 consists of 14 residues. Germline loops: CDR1 MNHEY, CDR2 SMNVEV (reference sequence). V shed 1 base, J shed 4 bases, and the junction held 3 bases outside the gene matches. The CDR3, as DNA: TGTGCCAGCAGTTTATTCAGGGGGCAATACGAGCAGTACTTC. Protein sequence: CASSLFRGQYEQYF.